The 21 T cell receptor beta chains given below trace back to one sample, sequenced in a study of cytomegalovirus exposure and HLA in healthy donors. It was with 60 Vbeta and 13 Jbeta primers that the PCR ran. Assay: immunoSEQ multiplex PCR; the TCRdb copy retains only in-frame clones and omits some. The sample has approximately 210,000 clones, 82% seen once. The specimen was PBMCs. Receptors were obtained from a middle-aged man in good health and CMV-seropositive.

The chain links TRBV27 to TRBJ1-2; D is perhaps TRBD1 (6 bases). This CDR3 has 14 amino acids. The germline V and J ends were trimmed by 0 bases and 3 bases, with 8 bases remaining between them. Germline loops: CDR1 MNHEY, CDR2 SMNVEV (reference sequence). The CDR3 sequence: CASSLSQGYYGYTF. Here the CDR3 DNA reads TGTGCCAGCAGTTTATCTCAGGGGTACTATGGCTACACCTTC.

The V gene is TRBV6-5, the J gene TRBJ1-4; D is possibly TRBD1 (5 bases). Trimming stripped 2 bases from V and 6 bases from J, with 13 bases between. This CDR3 has 15 amino acids. Germline-derived CDR1 and CDR2 are MNHEY and SVGAGI. The CDR3 spells CASSYHRGSHEKLFF. For the CDR3, the DNA is TGTGCCAGCAGTTACCATAGGGGAAGTCATGAAAAACTGTTTTTT.

The chain has TRBV7-9 and TRBJ1-3; the D is unclear. The germline CDR1 and CDR2 sequences are SEHNR and FQNEAQ (reference sequence). Trimming shortened V by 3 bases and J by 3 bases, and 3 bases separated the two germline ends. This CDR3 contains 12 residues. Here the CDR3 reads CASSFLGNTIYF. CDR3 nucleotides: TGTGCCAGCAGCTTTCTTGGAAACACCATATATTTT.

J is TRBJ1-5 and V is TRBV11-2; D not resolved. Germline CDR1 is SGHAT and CDR2 is FQNNGV. CDR3 size: 13 residues. V dropped 1 base and J dropped 6 bases, with 7 bases sitting between them. CDR3: CASSLGPGQPQHF. The CDR3, as DNA: TGTGCCAGCAGCTTAGGTCCCGGTCAGCCCCAGCATTTT.

This clone has just a few counts. The J gene is TRBJ2-1, the V gene TRBV6-5; 10 positions match TRBD2. V was pared by 8 bases and J by 15 bases, with 10 bases of the junction left unmatched. The CDR3 has 12 amino acids. Germline lookup yields CDR1 MNHEY and CDR2 SVGAGI. The CDR3, as DNA: TGTGCCAGCGGTGGTAGCGGGAGGTCTCGGTTCTTC. This gives the protein CASGGSGRSRFF.

The V call is TRBV14, the J call TRBJ1-6; unclear D gene. Germline V gives CDR1 SGHDN, CDR2 FVKESK. The CDR3 is 16 amino acids. Trimming stripped 2 bases from V and 9 bases from J, with 17 bases between. The CDR3 sequence: CASSQYSARLGSPLHF. In DNA form, the CDR3 reads TGTGCCAGCAGCCAATACTCCGCGCGGCTTGGTTCACCCCTCCACTTT.

This chain uses TRBV6-1 with TRBJ2-3; TRBD2 agrees at 10 bases. The V segment lost 5 bases and the J segment 7 bases; nucleotides outside the gene matches: 9. Germline CDR1 and CDR2: MNHNS and SASEGT. The CDR3 consists of 15 residues. The CDR3, as DNA: TGTGCCAGCAGTCCTCTAGCGGGAGAGTGGAATACGCAGTATTTT. The encoded protein is CASSPLAGEWNTQYF.

The chain has TRBV6-1 and TRBJ1-3; 7 nucleotides agree with TRBD1. After removal of 5 bases from V and 7 bases from J, the junction contained 8 bases not matched to a gene. Germline loops: CDR1 MNHNS, CDR2 SASEGT. The CDR3 extends over 14 amino acids. CDR3 bases: TGTGCCAGCAGTCCGGGACAGTGGTGGAACACCATATATTTT. This sequence encodes CASSPGQWWNTIYF.

The J gene is TRBJ2-2, the V gene TRBV29-1; 8 positions match TRBD1. The CDR3 runs 15 residues. CDR1 is SQVTM and CDR2 is ANQGSEA in the germline V gene. V shed 3 bases, J shed 3 bases, and the junction held 6 bases outside the gene matches. The CDR3 DNA reads TGCAGCGTTGAGGGAGGACAGGGAGACACCGGGGAGCTGTTTTTT. It translates to CSVEGGQGDTGELFF.

The CDR3 nucleotides are TGTGCCAGCAGCCAAGACAGGCGCTATAATTCACCCCTCCACTTT. Protein: CASSQDRRYNSPLHF. The chain carries TRBV6-1 and TRBJ1-6; D possibly corresponds to TRBD1 (6 bases). The CDR3 has 15 amino acids. Germline values: CDR1 MNHNS, CDR2 SASEGT. The V gene lost 6 bases and the J gene lost 3 bases, with 12 bases spanning the gap.

The rearrangement links TRBV4-1 to TRBJ1-3; D unclear. With 2 bases removed from V and 0 bases from J, the gap between germline ends came to 11 bases. The CDR3 covers 16 residues. CDR1 MGHRA and CDR2 YSYEKL come from the germline V gene. CDR3 DNA: TGCGCCAGCAGCCAACTAGCTAGGATCTCTGGAAACACCATATATTTT. Translated: CASSQLARISGNTIYF.

This clone was detected a few times. This chain connects TRBV9 to TRBJ2-1, with D perhaps TRBD1 (5 bases). The ends were cut back, 0 bases at V and 7 bases at J, with 20 bases in the middle. CDR3 size: 17 residues. Germline CDR1 and CDR2: SGDLS and YYNGEE. In DNA form, the CDR3 reads TGTGCCAGCAGCGTAGGGAGCGTTCAGGGTCTTGGGAATGAGCAGTTCTTC. It is translated as CASSVGSVQGLGNEQFF.

The V gene is TRBV5-6, the J gene TRBJ2-2; D might be TRBD1 (6 bases). CDR1 is SGHDT and CDR2 is YYEEEE in the germline V gene. The ends were cut back, 0 bases at V and 6 bases at J, with 12 bases in the middle. The CDR3 loop spans 15 amino acids. CDR3: CASSLGDILSGELFF. The CDR3 nucleotides read TGTGCCAGCAGCTTGGGGGACATACTCTCCGGGGAGCTGTTTTTT.

This chain connects TRBV7-9 to TRBJ1-4; D is unresolved. CDR3 length equals 14 residues. V lost 5 bases and J 8 bases, leaving 15 bases between the germline ends. CDR1 and CDR2 (germline): SEHNR, FQNEAQ (reference sequence). CDR3 sequence reads: CASSPGGANEKLFF. The DNA of the CDR3 is TGTGCCAGCAGCCCCGGAGGCGCGAACGAAAAACTGTTTTTT.

The V gene is TRBV14, the J gene TRBJ2-5; TRBD1 aligns across 8 bases. Losses at the gene ends were 4 bases for V and 5 bases for J; bases not matched to a gene: 9. CDR3 length: 15 amino acids. Germline V gene lookup returns CDR1 SGHDN and CDR2 FVKESK. CDR3 region: CASSRGTGRGETQYF. For the CDR3, the DNA is TGTGCCAGCAGCCGCGGGACAGGACGTGGGGAGACCCAGTACTTC.

V gene TRBV14 combines with J gene TRBJ1-3, with a weak D call TRBD1 (6 bases). V gave up 1 base and J gave up 0 bases, with 10 bases separating them. The germline V gene has CDR1 SGHDN and CDR2 FVKESK. The CDR3 is 16 amino acids. The CDR3 reads CASSQGTVRSGNTIYF. In DNA, the CDR3 is TGTGCCAGCAGCCAAGGGACAGTTCGCTCTGGAAACACCATATATTTT.

V gene TRBV12-5 combines with J gene TRBJ2-5, with TRBD2 as a possible D gene (5 bases). With 1 base removed from V and 5 bases from J, the gap between germline ends came to 17 bases. The CDR3 spans 16 residues. The germline V gene has CDR1 LGHNT and CDR2 FRNRAP. CDR3 nucleotide sequence: TGTGCTAGTGGTTTGGGATTAGGGCCGGAGGCGGAGACCCAGTACTTC. Protein product: CASGLGLGPEAETQYF.

The chain carries TRBV5-4 and TRBJ2-7; 9 positions match TRBD2. There are 16 residues in the CDR3. The germline V gene has CDR1 SGHNT and CDR2 YYREEE (reference sequence). The V gene end was trimmed by 4 bases and the J gene end by 3 bases; junction bases not matched to a gene: 11. CDR3: CASSPRSSGTNYEQYF. DNA for the CDR3: TGTGCCAGCAGCCCGCGGTCTAGCGGGACGAACTACGAGCAGTACTTC.

This chain links TRBV6-5 with TRBJ2-1, with 7 bases aligning to TRBD2. Germline V gene sequence: CDR1 MNHEY, CDR2 SVGAGI. The length of the CDR3 is 14 residues. The J segment lost 3 bases and the V segment lost 7 bases, leaving 6 bases of the junction unmatched. The CDR3 DNA sequence: TGTGCCAGCAAAAGCGGGAAAAACTACAATGAGCAGTTCTTC. Translated: CASKSGKNYNEQFF.

V and J are TRBV18 and TRBJ1-2; 11 bases line up with TRBD1. The CDR3 is made up of 15 amino acids. Germline V gives CDR1 KGHSH, CDR2 LQKENI. V gave up 4 bases and J gave up 6 bases; unmatched junction bases: 7. CDR3 DNA sequence: TGTGCCAGCTCACACATGGACAGGGGGCTAAATGGCTACACCTTC. Amino acids: CASSHMDRGLNGYTF. The full variable domain, rest sourced from reference TRBV18 and TRBJ1-2, is NAGVMQNPRHLVRRRGQEARLRCSPMKGHSHVYWYRQLPEEGLKFMVYLQKENIIDESGMPKERFSAEFPKEGPSILRIQQVVRGDSAAYFCASSHMDRGLNGYTFGSGTRLTVV.

The rearrangement links TRBV28 to TRBJ2-3; 10 positions match TRBD2. The CDR3 has 17 residues. CDR1 and CDR2 (germline): MDHEN, SYDVKM. V lost 4 bases, J lost 1 base, and 8 bases stayed unmatched. CDR3 DNA sequence: TGTGCCAGCAGTTCCTACCGACTAGCGGGCGGCACAGATACGCAGTATTTT. As protein: CASSSYRLAGGTDTQYF. Based on the CDR3 plus reference TRBV28 and TRBJ2-3, the full variable domain is DVKVTQSSRYLVKRTGEKVFLECVQDMDHENMFWYRQDPGLGLRLIYFSYDVKMKEKGDIPEGYSVSREKKERFSLILESASTNQTSMYLCASSSYRLAGGTDTQYFGPGTRLTVL.